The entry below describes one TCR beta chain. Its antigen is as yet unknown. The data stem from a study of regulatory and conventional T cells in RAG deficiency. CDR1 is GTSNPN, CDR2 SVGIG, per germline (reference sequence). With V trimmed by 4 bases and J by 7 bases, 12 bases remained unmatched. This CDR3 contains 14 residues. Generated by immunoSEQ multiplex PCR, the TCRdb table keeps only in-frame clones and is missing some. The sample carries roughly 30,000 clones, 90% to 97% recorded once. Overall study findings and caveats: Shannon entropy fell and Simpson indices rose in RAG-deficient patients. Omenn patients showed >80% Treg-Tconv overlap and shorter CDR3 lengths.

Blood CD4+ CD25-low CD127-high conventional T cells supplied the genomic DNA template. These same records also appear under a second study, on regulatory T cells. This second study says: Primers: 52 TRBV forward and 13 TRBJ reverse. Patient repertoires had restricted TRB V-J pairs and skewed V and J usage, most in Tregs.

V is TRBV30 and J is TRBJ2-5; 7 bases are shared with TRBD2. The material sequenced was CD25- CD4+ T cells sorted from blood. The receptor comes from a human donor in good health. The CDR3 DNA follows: TGTGCCTGGACCCTGGGGGGGGTCGGACGGACCCAGTACTTC. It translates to CAWTLGGVGRTQYF.